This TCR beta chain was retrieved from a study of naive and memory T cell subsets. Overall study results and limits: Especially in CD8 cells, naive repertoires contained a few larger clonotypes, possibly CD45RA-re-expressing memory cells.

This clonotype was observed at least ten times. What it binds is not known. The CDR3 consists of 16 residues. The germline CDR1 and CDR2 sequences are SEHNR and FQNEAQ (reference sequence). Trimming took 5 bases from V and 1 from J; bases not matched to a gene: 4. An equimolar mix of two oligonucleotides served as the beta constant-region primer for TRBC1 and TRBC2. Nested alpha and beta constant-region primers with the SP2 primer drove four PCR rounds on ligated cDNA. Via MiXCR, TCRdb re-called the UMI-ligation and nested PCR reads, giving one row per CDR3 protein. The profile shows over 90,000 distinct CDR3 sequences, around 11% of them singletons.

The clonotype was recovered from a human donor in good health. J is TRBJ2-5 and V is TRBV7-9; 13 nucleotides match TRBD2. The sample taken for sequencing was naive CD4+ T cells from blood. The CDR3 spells CASSAGTSGTQETQYF. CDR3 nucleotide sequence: TGTGCCAGCAGCGCGGGGACTAGCGGGACCCAAGAGACCCAGTACTTC. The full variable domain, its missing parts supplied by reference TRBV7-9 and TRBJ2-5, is DTGVSQNPRHKITKRGQNVTFRCDPISEHNRLYWYRQTLGQGPEFLTYFQNEAQLEKSRLLSDRFSAERPKGSFSTLEIQRTEQGDSAMYLCASSAGTSGTQETQYFGPGTRLLVL.